These 24 T cell receptor beta chains originate from one sample sequenced in a study of T-cell reconstitution after alpha-beta-depleted transplantation in children. For TCRbeta, the library was prepared with unique molecular identifiers. TCRdb processed the PCR reads anew with MiXCR; each CDR3 protein has one entry. The data contain fewer than 550,000 distinct CDR3 sequences, approximately 11% of them seen just once; the ten biggest clones take up roughly 5.5%. The sample in question was PBMCs from the stem cell graft donor, obtained from the stem cell graft. All receptors come from a human donor who donated a stem cell graft to a child with acute myeloid leukemia.

This clonotype was recorded a few times. V usage is TRBV6-1 and J usage is TRBJ2-3; D possibly corresponds to TRBD2 (5 bases). V lost 2 bases, J lost 0 bases, and 12 bases lay in between. Germline assignment: CDR1 MNHNS and CDR2 SASEGT. The CDR3 runs 16 residues. Here the CDR3 reads CASSESSRTSTDTQYF. The DNA for the CDR3 is TGTGCCAGCAGTGAATCTAGCCGAACTAGCACAGATACGCAGTATTTT.

The sample holds a few counts of this clonotype. The genes are TRBV10-3 and TRBJ2-7, with a weak D call TRBD1 (6 bases). CDR1 is ENHRY and CDR2 is SYGVKD in the germline V gene. The V end was cut by 2 bases, the J end by 6 bases, with 8 bases between. There are 12 residues in the CDR3. As DNA, the CDR3 is TGTGCCATCAGTGAGAACAGGGCCGAGCAGTACGTC. Translating it yields CAISENRAEQYV.

This clonotype was seen only a few times. J is TRBJ1-5 and V is TRBV20-1; D gene ambiguous. Germline loops: CDR1 DFQATT, CDR2 SNEGSKA (reference sequence). Deletions cut 0 bases from V and 3 bases from J, with 6 bases between. The CDR3 has 13 residues. CDR3 DNA sequence: TGCAGTGCTAGAGAAACCCCCAATCAGCCCCAGCATTTT. Residues: CSARETPNQPQHF.

The V call is TRBV28, the J call TRBJ2-1, with 9 bases lining up with TRBD1. The trim removed 5 bases at V and 4 bases at J, leaving 12 bases unmatched. The CDR3 covers 17 residues. Germline V lookup: CDR1 MDHEN, CDR2 SYDVKM. The CDR3 loop reads CASSRMRPGQGYNEQFF. The CDR3 bases are TGTGCCAGCAGTCGAATGAGGCCGGGACAGGGTTACAATGAGCAGTTCTTC. The whole variable domain, remainder taken from reference TRBV28 and TRBJ2-1, is DVKVTQSSRYLVKRTGEKVFLECVQDMDHENMFWYRQDPGLGLRLIYFSYDVKMKEKGDIPEGYSVSREKKERFSLILESASTNQTSMYLCASSRMRPGQGYNEQFFGPGTRLTVL.

V and J are TRBV15 and TRBJ2-1; 9 positions match TRBD2. The ends lost 4 bases at V and 8 bases at J; junction bases unmatched: 15. CDR1 is LNHNV and CDR2 is YYDKDF in the germline V gene (reference sequence). The CDR3 has 17 residues. The CDR3 reads CATSIGSGTSPVDEQFF. The CDR3 coding sequence is TGTGCCACCAGCATTGGATCCGGGACTAGCCCAGTAGATGAGCAGTTCTTC.

V usage is TRBV7-2 and J usage is TRBJ2-6, with a tentative D call TRBD1 (5 bases). Germline V CDR1 and CDR2: SGHTA, FQGNSA. This CDR3 has 19 amino acids. V was shortened by 0 bases and J by 0 bases, with 15 bases between the two germline ends. The CDR3 here is CASSLAHFDSSSGANVLTF. CDR3 DNA: TGTGCCAGCAGCTTAGCTCACTTCGACAGCAGCTCTGGGGCCAACGTCCTGACTTTC.

The V gene is TRBV10-3, the J gene TRBJ2-5; 8 nucleotides line up with TRBD2. CDR3 length equals 14 residues. CDR1 and CDR2 (germline): ENHRY, SYGVKD. Trimming at V came to 8 bases and at J to 5 bases, leaving 10 bases not matched to a gene. Here the CDR3 DNA reads TGTGCCATCCGCACGGGAGGGCCCGGGGAGACCCAGTACTTC. Its translation is CAIRTGGPGETQYF.

This clonotype was detected many times. Here the CDR3 reads CASSKPGGNSPLHF. CDR3 DNA sequence: TGTGCCAGCAGCAAACCGGGCGGGAATTCACCCCTCCACTTT. The chain joins TRBV7-2 to TRBJ1-6; D call uncertain. Trimming removed 5 bases from V and 7 bases from J, with 12 bases in between. Per the germline V gene, CDR1 is SGHTA and CDR2 is FQGNSA. The CDR3 consists of 14 residues.

In this sample, this clonotype turned up many times. This chain links TRBV5-1 with TRBJ2-2, with unresolved D. The CDR3 is 13 amino acids. The germline gives CDR1 SGHRS, CDR2 YFSETQ. The V gene lost 5 bases and the J gene lost 0 bases, with 5 bases spanning the gap. CDR3: CASSVTNTGELFF. The CDR3 DNA follows: TGCGCCAGCAGTGTTACGAACACCGGGGAGCTGTTTTTT.

The chain links TRBV4-1 to TRBJ1-2, with TRBD1 as a possible D gene (6 bases). CDR1 and CDR2 (germline): MGHRA, YSYEKL. This CDR3 has 14 amino acids. V was cut by 5 bases and J by 6 bases, with 16 bases left in between. CDR3 protein: CASSDRPQGHGYTF. The CDR3 nucleotides read TGCGCCAGCAGCGACCGGCCGCAGGGGCATGGCTACACCTTC.

To note about this clonotype: Possible read error: a much larger clone is one base away. The rearrangement links TRBV6-1 to TRBJ2-7; 9 nucleotides agree with TRBD1. CDR3 length: 13 residues. Germline V gives CDR1 MNHNS, CDR2 SASEGT. The CDR3 DNA reads as TGTGCCAGCAGTCGGACAGGGGAAGTCGAGCAGCACGTC. Residues: CASSRTGEVEQHV.

V is TRBV5-5 and J is TRBJ2-7; D is unresolved. Per germline, CDR1 SGHKS and CDR2 YYEKEE (reference sequence). The germline V and J ends were trimmed by 3 bases and 0 bases, with 13 bases remaining between them. This CDR3 region has 15 residues. The CDR3 reads CASSSGWYNSYEQYV. As DNA, the CDR3 is TGTGCCAGCAGCTCTGGTTGGTACAACTCCTACGAGCAGTACGTC.

The CDR3 bases are TGTGCTAGTGGCCCAGCCCAGCGGAACACCGGGGAGCTGTTTTTT. Residues: CASGPAQRNTGELFF. V is TRBV12-5 and J is TRBJ2-2, with D uncertain. Trimming left V 6 bases short and J 1 base short, with 12 bases between. Germline V gene lookup returns CDR1 LGHNT and CDR2 FRNRAP. The CDR3 extends over 15 amino acids. Using reference TRBV12-5 and TRBJ2-2 for the parts outside the CDR3, the full variable domain is DARVTQTPRHKVTEMGQEVTMRCQPILGHNTVFWYRQTMMQGLELLAYFRNRAPLDDSGMPKDRFSAEMPDATLATLKIQPSEPRDSAVYFCASGPAQRNTGELFFGEGSRLTVL.

This clonotype came up a few times. The chain links TRBV6-4 to TRBJ2-3; tentatively, D is TRBD2 (5 bases). Germline V gene sequence: CDR1 MRHNA, CDR2 SNTAGT. The CDR3 covers 14 residues. V lost 3 bases and J lost 2, with 9 bases in between. For the CDR3, the DNA is TGTGCCAGCAGTGAGGAGGACTCCACAGATACGCAGTATTTT. Protein: CASSEEDSTDTQYF.

The chain is built from TRBV5-1 and TRBJ1-2; maybe TRBD1 (6 bases). The germline V gene encodes CDR1 SGHRS and CDR2 YFSETQ. The V end lost 7 bases, the J end lost 0 bases, and 10 bases lay between the germline ends. The CDR3 covers 13 residues. The DNA of the CDR3 is TGCGCCAGCCGGACAGATCCTAACTATGGCTACACCTTC. Translation: CASRTDPNYGYTF. Full variable domain (rest looked up from reference TRBV5-1 and TRBJ1-2): KAGVTQTPRYLIKTRGQQVTLSCSPISGHRSVSWYQQTPGQGLQFLFEYFSETQRNKGNFPGRFSGRQFSNSRSEMNVSTLELGDSALYLCASRTDPNYGYTFGSGTRLTVV.

With regard to this clonotype: No conserved phenylalanine or tryptophan ends this CDR3, so it is likely a read error. The genes are TRBV6-4 and TRBJ2-1; D unclear. Trimming stripped 6 bases from V and 0 bases from J, with 12 bases between. The CDR3 contains 15 residues. Germline assignment: CDR1 MRHNA and CDR2 SNTAGT. In DNA, the CDR3 is TGTGCCAGCAGCCTAGATCCTAACTCCTACAATGAGCAGTTCCTC. Translated, it gives CASSLDPNSYNEQFL.

V gene TRBV5-1 combines with J gene TRBJ2-5; D not resolved. CDR1 SGHRS and CDR2 YFSETQ come from the germline V gene. Trimming cost V 6 bases and J 2 bases, with 5 bases left between them. This CDR3 spans 11 amino acids. This CDR3 reads CASTAQETQYF. In nucleotides, the CDR3 is TGCGCCAGCACCGCTCAAGAGACCCAGTACTTC.

The chain recombines TRBV29-1 with TRBJ2-2, with a weak D call TRBD2 (6 bases). CDR3 size: 14 residues. Trimming shortened V by 4 bases and J by 1 base, and 10 bases separated the two germline ends. Germline values: CDR1 SQVTM, CDR2 ANQGSEA. CDR3 nucleotides: TGCAGCGTTGTTGAGGGACTGAACACCGGGGAGCTGTTTTTT. This codes for CSVVEGLNTGELFF.

This clonotype was counted at least ten times. V and J are TRBV7-8 and TRBJ2-6; D uncertain. Looked up from germline, CDR1 is SGHVS and CDR2 is FQNEAQ. Trimming shortened V by 7 bases and J by 4 bases, and 5 bases separated the two germline ends. The CDR3 totals 12 residues. This chain's CDR3 is CASTGGANVLTF. The CDR3 nucleotides are TGTGCCAGCACAGGAGGGGCCAACGTCCTGACTTTC.

This clonotype turned up a few times. V gene TRBV29-1 combines with J gene TRBJ2-5; no clear D gene. V shed 0 bases and J shed 3 bases, with 14 bases lying between them. CDR3 size: 15 residues. Germline V gene data show CDR1 as SQVTM and CDR2 as ANQGSEA. The DNA of the CDR3 is TGCAGCGTTGAAGACGTGGCCGAACTTGAAGAGACCCAGTACTTC. This encodes CSVEDVAELEETQYF.

In this sample, this clonotype turned up a few times. The J gene is TRBJ2-1, the V gene TRBV7-3; the match to TRBD2 covers 10 bases. CDR1 and CDR2 (germline): SGHTA, FQGTGA. J lost 3 bases, V lost 0 bases, and 5 bases had no gene match. The length of the CDR3 is 17 residues. CDR3 bases: TGTGCCAGCAGCTTAACGTCTAGCGGGAGTCACTACAATGAGCAGTTCTTC. Its protein is CASSLTSSGSHYNEQFF.

V is TRBV5-8 and J is TRBJ1-5; D is unresolved. The CDR3 consists of 16 residues. V lost 6 bases to trimming and J lost 1 base, with 17 bases between them. The germline V gene encodes CDR1 SGHTS and CDR2 YDEGEE. The CDR3, as DNA: TGTGCCAGCATCTTATTCCTGAGAGGGAGCAATCAGCCCCAGCATTTT. It specifies CASILFLRGSNQPQHF.

The rearrangement joins TRBV9 to TRBJ2-7; 10 nucleotides match TRBD2. Germline V lookup: CDR1 SGDLS, CDR2 YYNGEE. The CDR3 spans 17 residues. Losses at the gene ends were 4 bases for V and 4 bases for J; bases not matched to a gene: 14. In DNA form, the CDR3 reads TGTGCCAGCAGCCAAGGTACTAGCGGGAATAGCGTGTACGAGCAGTACTTC. Residues: CASSQGTSGNSVYEQYF.

The rearrangement uses TRBV20-1 and TRBJ2-3, with no clear D. This CDR3 contains 13 residues. Germline V gene lookup returns CDR1 DFQATT and CDR2 SNEGSKA (reference sequence). Trimming pared 0 bases from V and 5 bases from J, leaving 9 bases between. DNA for the CDR3: TGCAGTGCTAGAGATCGGTGGGAAGATACGCAGTATTTT. The encoded protein is CSARDRWEDTQYF.